This T cell receptor beta chain is from a study of cytomegalovirus exposure and HLA in healthy donors. Donors sampled were nominally healthy, though unrecorded immune exposures were likely. Remarks on this clone: Its antigen remains unidentified.

Primers for the PCR totalled 60 Vbeta and 13 Jbeta. Here immunoSEQ multiplex PCR was the method, and the copy in TCRdb shows in-frame clones only, minus some. Of some 200,000 clones in the sample, around 83% were seen once. CDR3 length: 14 amino acids. CDR1 is GTSNPN and CDR2 is SVGIG in the germline V gene (reference sequence). Trimming took off 4 bases at V and 0 bases at J, with 12 bases between the two ends. Overall study findings and caveats: Most subjects' HLA-A and HLA-B alleles were reportedly predicted from TCR beta sequences.

The receptor's source is a man between 45 and 60 years old in good health and CMV-seronegative. The chain carries TRBV30 and TRBJ2-5; the D gene is possibly TRBD1 (6 bases). Material for sequencing was PBMCs. The CDR3 bases are TGTGCCTGGATCGAAACAGGGTACCAAGAGACCCAGTACTTC. It translates to CAWIETGYQETQYF.